These 32 T cell receptor beta chains were all obtained from the same sample, sequenced in a study of T-cell memory formation after mild COVID-19. MiXCR was run by TCRdb on the 5' RACE reads, yielding one entry per CDR3 protein. The repertoire holds roughly 610,000 distinct CDR3 sequences, approximately 15% seen once, with about 7.4% in the top ten. The specimen was PBMCs or a T cell subset sorted from them (not recorded which). Receptors were obtained from an adult woman who had mild COVID-19 (a few samples of this study predate the infection). Cell type and time point are not known.

This clonotype has more than one count but fewer than ten. The CDR3 is CASSATGRRTYEQYF. The CDR3, as DNA: TGTGCCAGCAGTGCCACAGGGAGGCGAACCTACGAGCAGTACTTC. The V gene is TRBV6-2 or TRBV6-3, the J gene TRBJ2-7; D may be TRBD1 or TRBD2 (6 bases each). Trimming left V 5 bases short and J 2 bases short, with 16 bases between. The CDR3 has 15 amino acids. The V gene's germline CDR1 is MNHEY and CDR2 SVGEGT.

The rearrangement links TRBV25-1 to TRBJ1-5; 10 bases fit TRBD1. Germline CDR1 MGHDK, CDR2 SYGVNS. CDR3 size: 14 residues. The trim removed 4 bases at V and 6 bases at J, leaving 3 bases unmatched. CDR3 nucleotides: TGTGCCAGCAGTGTGACAGGGGGCGGTCAGCCCCAGCATTTT. It specifies CASSVTGGGQPQHF.

This clonotype was detected many times. This rearrangement joins TRBV4-3 to TRBJ2-1; D is unresolved. The V gene lost 0 bases and the J gene lost 4 bases, with 4 bases spanning the gap. CDR3 length: 13 residues. The germline V gene encodes CDR1 LGHNA and CDR2 YSLEER. CDR3 DNA: TGCGCCAGCAGCCAAGAACTTTACAATGAGCAGTTCTTC. Translating it yields CASSQELYNEQFF.

The chain recombines TRBV23-1 with TRBJ2-5, with a possible D match to TRBD1 (5 bases). TRBV23-1 is an ORF, with its function uncertain. V lost 5 bases, J lost 5 bases, and 30 bases lay in between. The CDR3 covers 19 residues. CDR3 coding DNA: TGCGCCAGCAGTTCTAGAAATACTCACGACAGAGCCTCCAAGGAGACCCAGTACTTC. This encodes CASSSRNTHDRASKETQYF.

This chain connects TRBV7-6 to TRBJ2-5; D tentatively reads TRBD1 or TRBD2 (5 bases each). Germline assignment: CDR1 SGHVS and CDR2 FNYEAQ. The CDR3 runs 15 residues. Trimming took off 5 bases at V and 4 bases at J, with 17 bases between the two ends. CDR3 protein: CASSLGRGRGETQYF. CDR3 sequence (DNA): TGTGCCAGCAGCCTAGGCCGGGGAAGGGGAGAGACCCAGTACTTC.

The V gene is TRBV5-1, the J gene TRBJ2-2; D ambiguous. This CDR3 comprises 14 residues. The V gene's germline CDR1 is SGHRS and CDR2 YFSETQ. V was trimmed by 4 bases and J by 5 bases, leaving 12 bases between them. The CDR3 reads CASSRVSLTGELFF. As DNA, the CDR3 is TGCGCCAGCAGCCGGGTCAGTCTGACCGGGGAGCTGTTTTTT.

The sample holds a few counts of this clonotype. This sequence joins TRBV20-1 and TRBJ1-2, with a tentative D call TRBD1 (6 bases). The CDR3 length is 13 residues. Germline assignment: CDR1 DFQATT and CDR2 SNEGSKA (reference sequence). With 3 bases removed from V and 2 bases from J, the gap between germline ends came to 10 bases. The CDR3 sequence is CSARRQENYGYTF. The DNA for the CDR3 is TGCAGTGCTAGGAGACAGGAAAACTATGGCTACACCTTC.

This rearrangement joins TRBV7-3 to TRBJ2-1, with 7 bases identical to TRBD2. CDR1 is SGHTA and CDR2 is FQGTGA in the germline V gene. Trimming removed 1 base from V and 5 bases from J; junction bases left unmatched: 2. There are 14 residues in the CDR3. CDR3 sequence reads: CASSLKAGHNEQFF. CDR3 coding DNA: TGTGCCAGCAGCTTAAAAGCGGGACACAATGAGCAGTTCTTC.

This clonotype was detected many times. The chain is built from TRBV20-1 and TRBJ1-1; D uncertain. This CDR3 comprises 13 residues. Trimming took off 3 bases at V and 3 bases at J, with 11 bases between the two ends. Germline loops: CDR1 DFQATT, CDR2 SNEGSKA (reference sequence). This CDR3 is CSARRRSDTEAFF. The CDR3 DNA reads as TGCAGTGCTAGGAGGAGGTCCGACACTGAAGCTTTCTTT.

V and J are TRBV9 and TRBJ2-7; D is perhaps TRBD2 (5 bases). Germline CDR1 and CDR2: SGDLS and YYNGEE. V shed 0 bases and J shed 5 bases, with 21 bases lying between them. The CDR3 covers 17 residues. CDR3 sequence (DNA): TGTGCCAGCAGCGTAGCTACCGGGCCCTCCCCCGGGGACGAGCAGTACTTC. It is translated as CASSVATGPSPGDEQYF.

This clonotype has ten or more counts. The chain has TRBV9 and TRBJ2-7; D is possibly TRBD1 (7 bases). Looked up from germline, CDR1 is SGDLS and CDR2 is YYNGEE. The CDR3 has 14 amino acids. The ends were cut back, 4 bases at V and 2 bases at J, with 13 bases in the middle. In DNA form, the CDR3 reads TGTGCCAGCAGCCCGCGGGACAGACCCTACGAGCAGTACTTC. Its translation is CASSPRDRPYEQYF.

J is TRBJ2-5 and V is TRBV20-1; D is undetermined. CDR3 length: 11 amino acids. The germline gives CDR1 DFQATT, CDR2 SNEGSKA (reference sequence). V lost 4 bases, J lost 5 bases, and 8 bases lay in between. CDR3 amino acids: CSAMEEETQYF. The CDR3 DNA is TGCAGTGCTATGGAAGAGGAGACCCAGTACTTC.

Only a few counts were recorded for this clonotype. The chain employs TRBV20-1 and TRBJ2-1; 8 bases are shared with TRBD1. Germline CDR1 is DFQATT and CDR2 is SNEGSKA (reference sequence). V shed 2 bases and J 3 bases; nucleotides not matched to a gene: 6. This CDR3 spans 15 amino acids. The CDR3 nucleotides are TGCAGTGCTAGACCTCGGACAGGGATCTACAATGAGCAGTTCTTC. It encodes CSARPRTGIYNEQFF.

This clonotype was detected only a few times. V gene TRBV9 combines with J gene TRBJ1-1; 8 bases map to TRBD1. Germline V CDR1 and CDR2: SGDLS, YYNGEE. This CDR3 contains 13 residues. V gave up 0 bases and J gave up 8 bases; unmatched junction bases: 3. The chain's CDR3 is CASSVGQGAEAFF. CDR3 nucleotides: TGTGCCAGCAGCGTAGGGCAGGGGGCGGAAGCTTTCTTT.

In this sample, this clonotype turned up a few times. The chain joins TRBV7-3 to TRBJ2-3; tentative D call: TRBD1 (6 bases). CDR3 length equals 15 residues. CDR1 and CDR2 (germline): SGHTA, FQGTGA. V shed 5 bases and J shed 1 base, with 13 bases lying between them. CDR3 nucleotides: TGTGCCAGCAGCACCCAACCAGGGGGCACAGATACGCAGTATTTT. Its protein is CASSTQPGGTDTQYF.

At least ten counts were recorded for this clonotype. The chain is built from TRBV4-2 and TRBJ1-1, with unresolved D. The CDR3 totals 15 residues. Looked up from germline, CDR1 is LGHNA and CDR2 is YNFKEQ. V lost 4 bases and J lost 1, with 13 bases in between. In DNA, the CDR3 is TGTGCCAGCAGCCGGGCGGGAGGAGGGAACACTGAAGCTTTCTTT. Translation: CASSRAGGGNTEAFF.

This clonotype has only one observation. The chain couples TRBV10-3 to TRBJ1-2; TRBD1 is a possible D gene (6 bases). The CDR3 is 14 amino acids. Germline lookup yields CDR1 ENHRY and CDR2 SYGVKD. Trimming removed 4 bases from V and 0 bases from J, with 9 bases in between. The chain's CDR3 is CAISGRDTNYGYTF. The CDR3 DNA is TGTGCCATCAGTGGGCGGGACACTAACTATGGCTACACCTTC.

This clonotype was counted a few times. The rearrangement joins TRBV25-1 to TRBJ2-7; TRBD1 matches at 7 bases. The CDR3 is 13 residues long. CDR1 and CDR2 from the germline V gene are MGHDK and SYGVNS. The trim removed 6 bases at V and 5 bases at J, leaving 7 bases unmatched. The chain's CDR3 is CASRRVGGHEQYF. The DNA of the CDR3 is TGTGCCAGCAGACGAGTAGGGGGCCACGAGCAGTACTTC.

This clonotype showed up just a few times. The chain uses TRBV7-8 and TRBJ2-5; D possibly corresponds to TRBD1 (6 bases). The germline gives CDR1 SGHVS, CDR2 FQNEAQ. This CDR3 is built from 20 residues. The V end lost 5 bases, the J end lost 0 bases, and 28 bases lay between the germline ends. In DNA form, the CDR3 reads TGTGCCAGCAGCCCGAGAGGTGGCTTGACAGGTCAATATAACCAAGAGACCCAGTACTTC. This encodes CASSPRGGLTGQYNQETQYF. Looking up the rest from reference TRBV7-8 and TRBJ2-5 gives the full variable domain: GAGVSQSPRYKVAKRGQDVALRCDPISGHVSLFWYQQALGQGPEFLTYFQNEAQLDKSGLPSDRFFAERPEGSVSTLKIQRTQQEDSAVYLCASSPRGGLTGQYNQETQYFGPGTRLLVL.

The chain recombines TRBV12-3 or TRBV12-4 with TRBJ1-5; weak D call: TRBD1 (6 bases). Trimming removed 5 bases from V and 6 bases from J, with 14 bases in between. The CDR3 runs 14 residues. The CDR3 reads CASSQTGSSQPQHF. The CDR3, as DNA: TGTGCCAGCAGTCAAACAGGGTCCAGTCAGCCCCAGCATTTT.

This clonotype was counted only a few times. This sequence joins TRBV15 and TRBJ1-5; D is ambiguous. The CDR3 totals 14 residues. Germline V gene sequence: CDR1 LNHNV, CDR2 YYDKDF (reference sequence). The V gene lost 5 bases and the J gene lost 2 bases, with 10 bases spanning the gap. CDR3 nucleotides: TGTGCCACCAGCCGGGTGACGGGCAATCAGCCCCAGCATTTT. Its protein product is CATSRVTGNQPQHF.

The chain employs TRBV20-1 and TRBJ1-1, with D uncertain. With 5 bases removed from V and 5 bases from J, the gap between germline ends came to 12 bases. The CDR3 has 12 residues. Per the germline V gene, CDR1 is DFQATT and CDR2 is SNEGSKA (reference sequence). The chain's CDR3 is CSAEAGRTEAFF. CDR3 coding DNA: TGCAGTGCTGAAGCGGGGAGGACTGAAGCTTTCTTT.

Turning to this clonotype: One junction end disagrees with the germline gene, perhaps due to a read error. V usage is TRBV30 and J usage is TRBJ2-2; D possibly corresponds to TRBD2 (7 bases). Germline CDR1 is GTSNPN and CDR2 is SVGIG (reference sequence). The CDR3 contains 14 residues. CDR3 nucleotide sequence: TGTGCTGGGGGCCGGGACTACAACACCTGGGAGCTGTTTTTT. Protein sequence: CAGGRDYNTWELFF.

In this sample, this clonotype turned up many times. The chain carries TRBV5-1 and TRBJ2-1; D call uncertain. The CDR3 consists of 12 residues. V was clipped by 2 bases and J by 6 bases, with 6 bases between them. Per the germline V gene, CDR1 is SGHRS and CDR2 is YFSETQ. The CDR3 DNA reads as TGCGCCAGCAGCTTAATCGGCAATGAGCAGTTCTTC. Protein sequence: CASSLIGNEQFF.

The chain couples TRBV7-3 to TRBJ2-2; no reliable D call. CDR1 and CDR2 from the germline V gene are SGHTA and FQGTGA. CDR3 length: 15 residues. The V end was cut by 1 base, the J end by 4 bases, with 10 bases between. The chain's CDR3 is CASSLISGVTGELFF. The CDR3 region has the DNA TGTGCCAGCAGCTTAATATCTGGGGTCACCGGGGAGCTGTTTTTT. Variable domain in full (rest from reference TRBV7-3 and TRBJ2-2): GAGVSQTPSNKVTEKGKYVELRCDPISGHTALYWYRQSLGQGPEFLIYFQGTGAADDSGLPNDRFFAVRPEGSVSTLKIQRTERGDSAVYLCASSLISGVTGELFFGEGSRLTVL.

This clonotype came up a few times. This chain links TRBV10-3 with TRBJ2-3; 11 nucleotides line up with TRBD2. Unmatched junction bases numbered 13, after V lost 5 bases and J lost 0 bases. Per the germline V gene, CDR1 is ENHRY and CDR2 is SYGVKD. There are 19 residues in the CDR3. CDR3 protein: CAISFPLTSGGPSTDTQYF. For the CDR3, the DNA is TGTGCCATCAGTTTCCCCCTAACTAGCGGGGGCCCGAGCACAGATACGCAGTATTTT.

This clonotype was observed a handful of times. V usage is TRBV20-1 and J usage is TRBJ1-5; 7 nucleotides line up with TRBD1. Germline V gene lookup returns CDR1 DFQATT and CDR2 SNEGSKA (reference sequence). Trimming took 4 bases from V and 5 from J; bases not matched to a gene: 5. The CDR3 runs to 13 residues. The CDR3 nucleotides read TGCAGTGCTAAGACAGGGTGGGATCAGCCCCAGCATTTT. It encodes CSAKTGWDQPQHF.

The chain has TRBV4-3 and TRBJ2-3; perhaps D is TRBD1 or TRBD2 (5 bases each). The CDR3 loop spans 18 amino acids. Looked up from germline, CDR1 is LGHNA and CDR2 is YSLEER. Deletions cut 1 base from V and 2 bases from J, with 19 bases between. The chain's CDR3 is CASSQASPGQYYTDTQYF. In nucleotides, the CDR3 is TGCGCCAGCAGCCAAGCCTCCCCGGGGCAATACTACACAGATACGCAGTATTTT.

This chain joins TRBV19 and TRBJ1-2; the D gene is possibly TRBD1 (6 bases). V was shortened by 10 bases and J by 4 bases, with 13 bases between the two germline ends. Looked up from germline, CDR1 is LNHDA and CDR2 is SQIVND (reference sequence). The CDR3 runs 12 residues. DNA for the CDR3: TGTGCCAAAAGAGGGGGGGCCTATGGCTACACCTTC. Its protein is CAKRGGAYGYTF.

This clonotype was counted between two and nine times. This chain uses TRBV7-3 with TRBJ2-3; 9 bases are a match to TRBD2. There are 15 residues in the CDR3. V gave up 6 bases and J gave up 6 bases; unmatched junction bases: 10. The V gene's germline CDR1 is SGHTA and CDR2 FQGTGA. The DNA for the CDR3 is TGTGCCAGCAGTTTCCCAGCGGGGGGCGCGGATACGCAGTATTTT. As protein: CASSFPAGGADTQYF.

In this sample, this clonotype turned up a few times. This rearrangement joins TRBV2 to TRBJ2-5; possibly TRBD1 or TRBD2 for D (5 bases each). Germline V gives CDR1 SNHLY, CDR2 FYNNEI. V was shortened by 8 bases and J by 4 bases, with 20 bases between the two germline ends. CDR3 length equals 15 residues. DNA of the CDR3: TGTGCCAGCGCCTACGAACCCGGGACGCGAGAGACCCAGTACTTC. It translates to CASAYEPGTRETQYF.

A few counts support this clonotype. The genes are TRBV9 and TRBJ2-2; tentative D call: TRBD1 (5 bases). The CDR3 is made up of 17 amino acids. In germline, CDR1 is SGDLS, CDR2 YYNGEE. Trimming cost V 4 bases and J 1 base, with 17 bases left between them. The CDR3 loop reads CASSLDISPLNTGELFF. The CDR3 region has the DNA TGTGCCAGCAGCTTGGACATCTCCCCACTGAACACCGGGGAGCTGTTTTTT.